The 23 T cell receptor beta chains given below trace back to one sample, sequenced in a study of T cell repertoires in cytomegalovirus infection. Antigens of these TCRs are unknown. Each CDR3 protein gets one entry after TCRdb re-called the reads with MiXCR. The sample records roughly 700,000 distinct CDR3 sequences, roughly 36% being singletons. Sequenced material: cultured PBMCs, taken from culture after CMV antigen stimulation. The receptor set was obtained from a human donor in good health (CMV status not recorded). Some clones in this sample may be carry-over from other donors' samples.

This clonotype was detected only once. The chain employs TRBV18 and TRBJ2-1; 11 positions match TRBD2. V dropped 4 bases and J dropped 8; count of bases not matched to a gene: 10. Per the germline V gene, CDR1 is KGHSH and CDR2 is LQKENI. The CDR3 is 16 amino acids. CDR3 protein: CASSRGIAGGPDEQFF. The CDR3 DNA reads TGTGCCAGCTCACGCGGTATAGCGGGGGGGCCGGATGAGCAGTTCTTC.

The chain carries TRBV6-5 and TRBJ2-1; D call uncertain. The CDR3 runs to 13 residues. Germline V gene lookup returns CDR1 MNHEY and CDR2 SVGAGI. Trimming took off 6 bases at V and 7 bases at J, with 13 bases between the two ends. The CDR3 nucleotides are TGTGCCAGCAGCCTCTCACATGAAAATGAGCAGTTCTTC. Residues: CASSLSHENEQFF.

A few counts support this clonotype. The chain has TRBV6-5 and TRBJ2-1, with 9 bases identical to TRBD2. V gave up 5 bases and J gave up 9 bases; unmatched junction bases: 11. The CDR3 length is 15 residues. In germline, CDR1 is MNHEY, CDR2 SVGAGI. The CDR3 here is CASSTPAGGDFEQFF. In nucleotides, the CDR3 is TGTGCCAGCAGTACACCGGCGGGAGGGGATTTTGAGCAGTTCTTC.

A note on this clonotype: A read error may produce the germline difference seen at one junction end. V gene TRBV5-3 combines with J gene TRBJ2-1, with 7 bases fitting TRBD1. TRBV5-3 belongs to the ORF category, with a function that is uncertain. The CDR3 loop spans 16 amino acids. CDR3 loop: CASSLPGQGVNNEQFF. The CDR3 DNA follows: TGTGCCAGCAGCTTACCAGGGCAGGGGGTCAACAATGAGCAGTTCTTC.

This clonotype occurred a few times. The chain has TRBV19 and TRBJ1-2; D remains ambiguous. The CDR3 runs to 13 residues. Germline values: CDR1 LNHDA, CDR2 SQIVND (reference sequence). V was clipped by 6 bases and J by 4 bases, with 12 bases between them. In DNA, the CDR3 is TGTGCCAGTAGGCCCGGGCCCTCCTATGGCTACACCTTC. Its protein product is CASRPGPSYGYTF.

The chain is built from TRBV7-3 and TRBJ1-2; 9 bases are a match to TRBD1. The germline CDR1 and CDR2 sequences are SGHTA and FQGTGA. Germline trimming cut 4 bases from V and 7 bases from J; bases unmatched to any gene: 10. This CDR3 has 15 amino acids. This CDR3 reads CASSSSGTGFGGYTF. The CDR3, as DNA: TGTGCCAGCAGCTCATCCGGGACAGGGTTCGGTGGCTACACCTTC.

V and J are TRBV7-2 and TRBJ2-3; 11 positions agree with TRBD2. Germline V CDR1 and CDR2: SGHTA, FQGNSA. The length of the CDR3 is 17 residues. The V and J ends lost 2 bases and 0 bases, in that order; junction bases with no gene match: 4. Here the CDR3 reads CASSLQPSGGSTDTQYF. The CDR3 nucleotides are TGTGCCAGCAGCTTACAACCTAGCGGGGGGAGCACAGATACGCAGTATTTT.

There are a few counts of this clonotype. This rearrangement joins TRBV7-8 to TRBJ2-7, with D perhaps TRBD2 (5 bases). This CDR3 has 12 residues. Per the germline V gene, CDR1 is SGHVS and CDR2 is FQNEAQ. Trimming removed 3 bases at V and 7 bases at J, with 10 bases between. In nucleotides, the CDR3 is TGTGCCAGCAGCTTTCAGCCGGGAGAGCAGTACTTC. It is translated as CASSFQPGEQYF.

Points on this clonotype: An end of the junction differs from the germline gene, which may be a read error. The V gene is TRBV7-4, the J gene TRBJ2-7, with D possibly being TRBD2 (6 bases). The CDR3 has 13 residues. Looked up from germline, CDR1 is SGHVT and CDR2 is SQSDAQ. The CDR3 loop is CASREGRVNEQNF. The CDR3 nucleotides are TGTGCCAGCAGGGAGGGGCGAGTCAACGAGCAGAACTTC. Complete variable domain (other parts from reference TRBV7-4 and TRBJ2-7): GAGVSQSPRYKVAKRGRDVALRCDSISGHVTLYWYRQTLGQGSEVLTYSQSDAQRDKSGRPSGRFSAERPERSVSTLKIQRTEQGDSAVYLCASREGRVNEQNFGPGTRLTVT.

This clonotype was counted ten times or more. The V and J genes are TRBV7-2 and TRBJ2-7, with unresolved D. Germline-derived CDR1 and CDR2 are SGHTA and FQGNSA. The CDR3 covers 13 residues. V was cut by 6 bases and J by 2 bases, with 11 bases left in between. The chain's CDR3 is CASSPRLPYEQYF. In DNA form, the CDR3 reads TGTGCCAGCAGTCCACGTCTACCCTACGAGCAGTACTTC. The complete variable domain, with remaining parts taken from reference TRBV7-2 and TRBJ2-7, reads GAGVSQSPSNKVTEKGKDVELRCDPISGHTALYWYRQSLGQGLEFLIYFQGNSAPDKSGLPSDRFSAERTGGSVSTLTIQRTQQEDSAVYLCASSPRLPYEQYFGPGTRLTVT.

This clonotype showed up many times. V and J are TRBV7-2 and TRBJ1-1, with TRBD1 as a possible D gene (5 bases). Germline CDR1 SGHTA, CDR2 FQGNSA. This CDR3 is built from 14 residues. V dropped 3 bases and J dropped 3 bases, with 11 bases sitting between them. DNA of the CDR3: TGTGCCAGCAGCTTCCGGTGGGGGGACACTGAAGCTTTCTTT. As protein: CASSFRWGDTEAFF.

Many counts were recorded for this clonotype. The chain recombines TRBV7-2 with TRBJ2-3; 10 nucleotides agree with TRBD2. The CDR3 sequence is 16 residues long. V lost 6 bases, J lost 7 bases, and 13 bases stayed unmatched. Germline values: CDR1 SGHTA, CDR2 FQGNSA. The CDR3 sequence: CASSHHSGRLYYTQYF. DNA for the CDR3: TGTGCCAGCAGTCACCATAGCGGGAGGTTATACTATACGCAGTATTTT.

V gene TRBV7-2 combines with J gene TRBJ2-1; no clear D gene. Trimming stripped 5 bases from V and 9 bases from J, with 11 bases between. This CDR3 is built from 12 residues. Germline loops: CDR1 SGHTA, CDR2 FQGNSA. The CDR3 reads CASSPQSGEQFF. The CDR3 DNA reads as TGTGCCAGCAGCCCTCAGTCGGGTGAGCAGTTCTTC.

The sample holds a few counts of this clonotype. This chain links TRBV7-2 with TRBJ2-7; D is uncertain. The CDR3 sequence is 12 residues long. Germline CDR1 reads SGHTA; CDR2 reads FQGNSA. V was clipped by 5 bases and J by 12 bases, with 17 bases between them. The CDR3 is CASSRGETRGYF. In DNA form, the CDR3 reads TGTGCCAGCAGCCGCGGTGAGACCAGAGGGTACTTC.

The sample holds a few counts of this clonotype. The rearrangement links TRBV27 to TRBJ2-5; the D gene is possibly TRBD2 (7 bases). CDR3 size: 15 residues. Germline V lookup: CDR1 MNHEY, CDR2 SMNVEV (reference sequence). Trimming took 1 base from V and 2 from J, leaving 11 bases between them. In nucleotides, the CDR3 is TGTGCCAGCAGTTTATTCCGGGGGGCACAAGAGACCCAGTACTTC. Translating gives CASSLFRGAQETQYF.

Remarks on this clonotype: One junction end does not reproduce the germline sequence, and a read error may be involved. The chain joins TRBV6-2 or TRBV6-3 to TRBJ2-1; TRBD2 aligns across 13 bases. CDR1 and CDR2 from the germline V gene are MNHEY and SVGEGT. This CDR3 region has 15 residues. This CDR3 is CASTGRTSGSSERFF. CDR3 coding DNA: TGTGCCAGCACCGGACGGACTAGCGGGAGTTCGGAGCGGTTCTTC.

The chain links TRBV5-6 to TRBJ2-2, with 7 bases fitting TRBD2. The CDR3 is 15 amino acids. V shed 2 bases, J shed 2 bases, and the junction held 3 bases outside the gene matches. CDR1 is SGHDT and CDR2 is YYEEEE in the germline V gene. CDR3 sequence: CASSFLAVNTGELFF. The DNA of the CDR3 is TGTGCCAGCAGCTTTCTAGCGGTAAACACCGGGGAGCTGTTTTTT.

The rearrangement links TRBV7-2 to TRBJ1-6, with TRBD1 as a possible D gene (5 bases). Germline-derived CDR1 and CDR2 are SGHTA and FQGNSA. There are 15 residues in the CDR3. The ends were cut back, 6 bases at V and 7 bases at J, with 16 bases in the middle. The CDR3 nucleotides are TGTGCCAGCAGTCGTCTGGGGACCGGGAATTCACCCCTCCACTTT. The encoded protein is CASSRLGTGNSPLHF.

In this sample, this clonotype turned up many times. The chain recombines TRBV7-2 with TRBJ1-3; D remains unclear. The CDR3 is made up of 16 amino acids. Trimming shortened V by 5 bases and J by 2 bases, and 16 bases separated the two germline ends. Germline V gene sequence: CDR1 SGHTA, CDR2 FQGNSA. The CDR3 DNA follows: TGTGCCAGCAGCCCCCATGGCGGCGTTACTGGAAACACCATATATTTT. Its translation is CASSPHGGVTGNTIYF. The full variable domain, with the rest looked up from reference TRBV7-2 and TRBJ1-3, is GAGVSQSPSNKVTEKGKDVELRCDPISGHTALYWYRQSLGQGLEFLIYFQGNSAPDKSGLPSDRFSAERTGGSVSTLTIQRTQQEDSAVYLCASSPHGGVTGNTIYFGEGSWLTVV.

A few counts support this clonotype. The chain has TRBV12-3 or TRBV12-4 and TRBJ2-1; 9 bases agree with TRBD2. With 2 bases clipped from V and 5 bases from J, the junction kept 10 bases outside the gene matches. The CDR3 is made up of 17 amino acids. This CDR3 is CASSLIRAGGPDNEQFF. As DNA, the CDR3 is TGTGCCAGCAGTTTAATCCGGGCGGGGGGGCCTGACAATGAGCAGTTCTTC.

The sample holds a few counts of this clonotype. The chain uses TRBV12-3 or TRBV12-4 and TRBJ1-3; 7 nucleotides align to TRBD1. This CDR3 is 14 amino acids long. The trim removed 5 bases at V and 2 bases at J, leaving 3 bases unmatched. The CDR3 loop is CASSETGPGNTIYF. CDR3 sequence (DNA): TGTGCCAGCAGTGAGACAGGGCCTGGAAACACCATATATTTT.

In its sample, this clonotype was seen a few times. The DNA for the CDR3 is TGTGCCAGCAGTTACTCGAACAGGGTGGGTGACACTGAAGCTTTCTTT. The encoded protein is CASSYSNRVGDTEAFF. The chain joins TRBV6-5 to TRBJ1-1, with a weak D call TRBD1 (6 bases). The germline gives CDR1 MNHEY, CDR2 SVGAGI. The length of the CDR3 is 16 residues. V was trimmed by 0 bases and J by 3 bases, leaving 14 bases between them.

The chain combines TRBV2 with TRBJ2-7, with a possible D match to TRBD1 (5 bases). Looked up from germline, CDR1 is SNHLY and CDR2 is FYNNEI. V shed 2 bases and J shed 4 bases, with 12 bases lying between them. The CDR3 loop spans 14 amino acids. In DNA form, the CDR3 reads TGTGCCAGCAGTGAATCTAGGGGCTGGTACGAGCAGTACTTC. This encodes CASSESRGWYEQYF.